The clone carrying this T cell receptor (beta chain) occurred a few times. The target antigen is unknown. CDR1 MDHEN and CDR2 SYDVKM come from the germline V gene. The CDR3 loop spans 17 amino acids. Trimming took off 6 bases at V and 2 bases at J, with 20 bases between the two ends. This record comes from a study of beta chain features in type 1 diabetes. General observations from the study: Shortening of TCRB CDR3s, moderate but significant, appeared in all four CD4+ subsets of Type 1 diabetes patients.

Sequenced material consisted of expressed TCRB transcripts (all of the isolated RNA was reverse transcribed). Clones were read by immunoSEQ multiplex PCR, and TCRdb kept only the in-frame ones, dropping some. The sample contains roughly 260,000 clones, approximately 11% of which appear only once. Source material: naive CD4+ T cells from blood. The chain employs TRBV28 and TRBJ2-1; tentative D call: TRBD2 (6 bases). The receptor's source is a man aged 25-40 years with type 1 diabetes. This CDR3 is CASRPRGEAGTYNEQFF. The DNA of the CDR3 is TGTGCCAGCAGACCACGCGGGGAGGCGGGGACCTACAATGAGCAGTTCTTC.